A single sample is the source of the 18 T cell receptor beta chains below, sequenced in a study of T cells expressing NK-cell markers. Following a re-call of the 5' RACE reads, TCRdb has one entry per CDR3 protein and lacks DNA. The sample table sets out over 120,000 distinct CDR3 sequences. Sequencing input: blood T cells: a sorted CD56 or NKG2C T cell subset, CD4+ or CD8+ T cells, or bulk PBMC T cells (not recorded which). The receptor source for this set is a young man in good health.

The genes are TRBV10-3 and TRBJ1-1; TCRdb reports TRBD1, a call that lacks DNA to check it against. This CDR3 is built from 15 residues. Germline loops: CDR1 ENHRY, CDR2 SYGVKD. The CDR3 is CAIGQGSGMNTEAFF.

The V call is TRBV10-2, the J call TRBJ1-5. Germline V gives CDR1 WSHSY, CDR2 SAAADI. This CDR3 region has 15 residues. Here the CDR3 reads CASSEGVVSNQPQHF.

The chain is built from TRBV20-1 and TRBJ2-1; TCRdb calls TRBD2, which cannot be checked without DNA. Germline V gene sequence: CDR1 DFQATT, CDR2 SNEGSKA (reference sequence). The CDR3 covers 17 residues. CDR3 in amino acids: CSAAGLAGSSSYNEQFF.

The V and J genes are TRBV27 and TRBJ2-2; the D gene TCRdb calls, TRBD2, cannot be checked with no DNA. The CDR3 is 16 residues long. In germline, CDR1 is MNHEY, CDR2 SMNVEV (reference sequence). The CDR3 loop is CASSPRSGPLTGELFF.

The chain recombines TRBV7-8 with TRBJ1-1. The CDR3 spans 12 residues. Germline V gives CDR1 SGHVS, CDR2 FQNEAQ. This CDR3 reads CASSPMAEVAFF. Complete variable domain (other parts from reference TRBV7-8 and TRBJ1-1): GAGVSQSPRYKVAKRGQDVALRCDPISGHVSLFWYQQALGQGPEFLTYFQNEAQLDKSGLPSDRFFAERPEGSVSTLKIQRTQQEDSAVYLCASSPMAEVAFFGQGTRLTVV.

The rearrangement uses TRBV4-1 and TRBJ2-1; TCRdb picks TRBD1, but there is no DNA to check that call. The CDR3 spans 15 residues. The germline gives CDR1 MGHRA, CDR2 YSYEKL. The CDR3 loop reads CASSPLDGGYNEQFF.

This chain uses TRBV9 with TRBJ1-2; the TCRdb D gene call, TRBD1, has no DNA to confirm it. The CDR3 is 13 residues long. Germline loops: CDR1 SGDLS, CDR2 YYNGEE. The CDR3 reads CASSVLTGEGYTF.

V usage is TRBV28 and J usage is TRBJ2-1; the D gene TCRdb calls, TRBD2, cannot be checked with no DNA. Germline V gene sequence: CDR1 MDHEN, CDR2 SYDVKM. The CDR3 is 14 residues long. The CDR3 loop is CATTQVAGENEQFF.

V usage is TRBV5-4 and J usage is TRBJ2-4; TCRdb lists TRBD1, though no DNA is available to test this call. The CDR3 has 14 residues. CDR1 SGHNT and CDR2 YYREEE come from the germline V gene (reference sequence). The CDR3 loop reads CASSDGGAGNIQYF.

V gene TRBV9 combines with J gene TRBJ2-2; TCRdb's D call of TRBD1 is untestable without DNA. CDR1 is SGDLS, CDR2 YYNGEE, per germline. This CDR3 has 14 residues. This CDR3 reads CASSVGSGQRELFF.

The chain couples TRBV27 to TRBJ2-7. CDR3 length: 11 amino acids. CDR1 is MNHEY, CDR2 SMNVEV, per germline (reference sequence). This CDR3 reads CASGDSYEQYF.

The V and J genes are TRBV12-3 or TRBV12-4 and TRBJ2-2; TCRdb reports TRBD1, a call that lacks DNA to check it against. The CDR3 extends over 15 amino acids. CDR3 sequence: CATGSGGLNTGELFF.

The rearrangement links TRBV12-3 or TRBV12-4 to TRBJ2-3; lacking DNA, the TRBD2 call made by TCRdb goes unchecked. This CDR3 is 14 amino acids long. The CDR3 protein is CASSPVLAGDTQYF.

The V and J genes are TRBV15 and TRBJ2-7. Germline assignment: CDR1 LNHNV and CDR2 YYDKDF (reference sequence). This CDR3 is built from 14 residues. Here the CDR3 reads CATKVRRGSYEQYF. Complete variable domain (other parts from reference TRBV15 and TRBJ2-7): DAMVIQNPRYQVTQFGKPVTLSCSQTLNHNVMYWYQQKSSQAPKLLFHYYDKDFNNEADTPDNFQSRRPNTSFCFLDIRSPGLGDTAMYLCATKVRRGSYEQYFGPGTRLTVT.

The rearrangement joins TRBV24-1 to TRBJ2-2. This CDR3 has 13 amino acids. The germline CDR1 and CDR2 sequences are KGHDR and SFDVKD. The CDR3 sequence is CATSDLATGELFF.

The chain combines TRBV23-1 with TRBJ1-4; TCRdb calls TRBD1, which cannot be checked without DNA. TRBV23-1 is reported as an ORF; its role is uncertain. The CDR3 sequence is 16 residues long. The CDR3 loop is CASTSGKGATNEKLFF.

The gene calls are TRBV7-9 and TRBJ2-5; absent DNA, TCRdb's TRBD1 call cannot be checked. CDR1 is SEHNR and CDR2 is FQNEAQ in the germline V gene (reference sequence). The CDR3 is made up of 15 amino acids. CDR3 region: CASSSGQGFPETQYF.

This rearrangement joins TRBV5-6 to TRBJ2-7; checking the TCRdb D call of TRBD1 is not possible without DNA. The CDR3 covers 14 residues. CDR1 and CDR2 (germline): SGHDT, YYEEEE. The CDR3 loop is CASSRGKRGHEQYF.